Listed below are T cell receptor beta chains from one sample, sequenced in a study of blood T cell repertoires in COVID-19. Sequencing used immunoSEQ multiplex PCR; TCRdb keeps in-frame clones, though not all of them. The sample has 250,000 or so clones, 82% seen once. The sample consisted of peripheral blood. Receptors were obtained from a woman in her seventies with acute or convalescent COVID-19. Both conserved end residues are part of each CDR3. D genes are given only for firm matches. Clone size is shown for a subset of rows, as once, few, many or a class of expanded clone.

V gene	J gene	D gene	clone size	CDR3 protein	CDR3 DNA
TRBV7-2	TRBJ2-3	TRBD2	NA	CASSLEGLAGGRRYF	TGTGCCAGCAGCTTAGAGGGACTAGCGGGGGGGCGGAGGTATTTT
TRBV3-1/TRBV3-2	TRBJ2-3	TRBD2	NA	CASSHGMGAGGRTDTQYF	TGTGCCAGCAGCCATGGCATGGGAGCGGGGGGGCGGACAGATACGCAGTATTTT
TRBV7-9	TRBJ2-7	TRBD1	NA	CASSLSGATQGAHYEQYF	TGTGCCAGCAGCTTAAGTGGGGCCACCCAGGGGGCCCACTACGAGCAGTACTTC
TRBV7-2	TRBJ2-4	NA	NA	CASRGQLLAKNIQYF	TGTGCCAGCAGAGGACAACTATTAGCCAAAAACATTCAGTACTTC
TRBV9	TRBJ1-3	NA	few	CASSVSGHQPGNTIYF	TGTGCCAGCAGCGTTAGCGGTCATCAACCTGGAAACACCATATATTTT
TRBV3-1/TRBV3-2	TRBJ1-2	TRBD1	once	CASSQEGGGGYTF	TGTGCCAGCAGCCAAGAAGGAGGGGGCGGCTACACCTTC
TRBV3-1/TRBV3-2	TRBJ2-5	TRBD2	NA	CASSQRVRGGGETQYF	TGTGCCAGCAGCCAACGGGTGCGGGGGGGCGGAGAGACCCAGTACTTC
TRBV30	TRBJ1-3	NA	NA	CAFGGQAGNTIYF	TGTGCCTTCGGGGGGCAGGCTGGAAACACCATATATTTT
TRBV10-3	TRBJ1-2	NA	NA	CATKQGNYGYTF	TGTGCCACCAAACAGGGAAACTATGGCTACACCTTC
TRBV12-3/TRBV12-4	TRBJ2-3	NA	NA	CASSRKADTQYF	TGTGCCAGCAGCCGGAAAGCGGATACGCAGTATTTT
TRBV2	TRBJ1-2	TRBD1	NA	CASSLRTGGYGYTF	TGTGCCAGCAGTTTACGGACAGGCGGATATGGCTACACCTTC
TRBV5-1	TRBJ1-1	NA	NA	CASAFPGAWEEAFF	TGCGCCAGCGCCTTTCCCGGCGCCTGGGAGGAAGCTTTCTTT
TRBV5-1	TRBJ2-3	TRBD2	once	CASSLGRGGVDTQYF	TGCGCCAGCAGCTTGGGGCGGGGGGGCGTAGATACGCAGTATTTT
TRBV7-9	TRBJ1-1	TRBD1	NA	CASSLLGQGTEAFF	TGTGCCAGCAGCTTACTGGGACAGGGTACTGAAGCTTTCTTT
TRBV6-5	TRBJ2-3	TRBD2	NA	CASSRTSESTDTQYF	TGTGCCAGCAGTCGGACTAGCGAGAGCACAGATACGCAGTATTTT
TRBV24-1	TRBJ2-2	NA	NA	CATSGQLTAGELFF	TGTGCCACCAGTGGACAGCTCACGGCCGGGGAGCTGTTTTTT
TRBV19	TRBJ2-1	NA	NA	CASSIMGGDNEQFF	TGTGCCAGTAGTATTATGGGTGGAGACAATGAGCAGTTCTTC
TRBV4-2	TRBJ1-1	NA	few	CASSQDVDTANTEAFF	TGTGCCAGCAGCCAAGATGTCGACACGGCTAACACTGAAGCTTTCTTT
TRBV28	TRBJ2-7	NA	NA	CASSPPGLRYEQYF	TGTGCCAGCAGTCCCCCGGGACTGAGATACGAGCAGTACTTC
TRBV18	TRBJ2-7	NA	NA	CASSPSSYEQYF	TGTGCCAGCTCACCGAGCTCCTACGAGCAGTACTTC
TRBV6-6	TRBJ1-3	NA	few	CASSSLGLSGNTIYF	TGTGCCAGCAGTTCGTTGGGACTCTCTGGAAACACCATATATTTT
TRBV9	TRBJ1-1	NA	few	CASSVAAGFSTEAFF	TGTGCCAGCAGCGTAGCGGCGGGGTTTAGCACTGAAGCTTTCTTT
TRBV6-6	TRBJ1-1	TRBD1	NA	CASNRQGHTEAFF	TGTGCCAGCAACCGACAGGGGCACACTGAAGCTTTCTTT
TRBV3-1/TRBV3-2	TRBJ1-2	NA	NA	CASSPQGNYGYTF	TGTGCCAGCAGCCCTCAGGGGAACTATGGCTACACCTTC
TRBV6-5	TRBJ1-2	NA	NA	CASSFGNYGYTF	TGTGCCAGCAGTTTCGGGAACTATGGCTACACCTTC
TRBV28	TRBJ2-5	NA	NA	CASSTGSPQWETQYF	TGTGCCAGCAGTACAGGGTCCCCTCAGTGGGAGACCCAGTACTTC
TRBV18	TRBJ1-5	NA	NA	CASSPGQLLNQPQHF	TGTGCCAGCTCACCAGGACAACTACTCAATCAGCCCCAGCATTTT
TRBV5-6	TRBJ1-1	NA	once	CASSSGLEAFF	TGTGCCAGCAGCTCAGGGTTGGAAGCTTTCTTT
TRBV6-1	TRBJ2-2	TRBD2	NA	CASSDGTSGGAGELFF	TGTGCCAGCAGTGACGGGACTAGCGGGGGGGCCGGGGAGCTGTTTTTT
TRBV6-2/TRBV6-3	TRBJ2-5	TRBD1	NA	CASSPTGVGETQYF	TGTGCCAGCAGTCCGACAGGGGTGGGAGAGACCCAGTACTTC
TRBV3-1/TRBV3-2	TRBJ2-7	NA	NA	CASSSGHRYEQYF	TGTGCCAGCAGCTCGGGACACCGCTACGAGCAGTACTTC
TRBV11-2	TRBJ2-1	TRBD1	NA	CASSPRGNHNEQFF	TGTGCCAGCAGCCCCAGGGGGAATCACAATGAGCAGTTCTTC
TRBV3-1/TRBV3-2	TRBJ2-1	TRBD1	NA	CASSPPDRDSSYNEQFF	TGTGCCAGCAGCCCGCCAGACAGGGACAGCTCCTACAATGAGCAGTTCTTC
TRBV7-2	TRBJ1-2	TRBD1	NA	CASSPLPGGYGYTF	TGTGCCAGCAGCCCACTACCAGGGGGCTATGGCTACACCTTC
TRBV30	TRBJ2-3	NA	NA	CAWSNERGGRDTQYF	TGTGCCTGGAGTAATGAGAGGGGGGGCCGAGATACGCAGTATTTT
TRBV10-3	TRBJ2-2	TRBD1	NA	CAISENRGRSGELFF	TGTGCCATCAGTGAAAACAGGGGGCGTAGCGGGGAGCTGTTTTTT
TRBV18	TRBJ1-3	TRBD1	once	CASSPTTGTGSNTIYF	TGTGCCAGCTCACCCACAACCGGGACAGGGAGTAACACCATATATTTT
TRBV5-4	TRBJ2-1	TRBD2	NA	CASSKAGSSYNEQFF	TGTGCCAGCAGCAAAGCGGGGAGCTCCTACAATGAGCAGTTCTTC
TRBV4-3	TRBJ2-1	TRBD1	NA	CASSLSGTGNNEQFF	TGCGCCAGCAGCCTTTCTGGGACAGGTAACAATGAGCAGTTCTTC
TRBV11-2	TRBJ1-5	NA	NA	CASSPLGTAGTQPQHF	TGTGCCAGCAGCCCTCTTGGGACTGCCGGGACTCAGCCCCAGCATTTT
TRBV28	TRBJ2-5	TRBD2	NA	CASSLSRGGEETQYF	TGTGCCAGCAGTTTATCTCGCGGGGGGGAAGAGACCCAGTACTTC